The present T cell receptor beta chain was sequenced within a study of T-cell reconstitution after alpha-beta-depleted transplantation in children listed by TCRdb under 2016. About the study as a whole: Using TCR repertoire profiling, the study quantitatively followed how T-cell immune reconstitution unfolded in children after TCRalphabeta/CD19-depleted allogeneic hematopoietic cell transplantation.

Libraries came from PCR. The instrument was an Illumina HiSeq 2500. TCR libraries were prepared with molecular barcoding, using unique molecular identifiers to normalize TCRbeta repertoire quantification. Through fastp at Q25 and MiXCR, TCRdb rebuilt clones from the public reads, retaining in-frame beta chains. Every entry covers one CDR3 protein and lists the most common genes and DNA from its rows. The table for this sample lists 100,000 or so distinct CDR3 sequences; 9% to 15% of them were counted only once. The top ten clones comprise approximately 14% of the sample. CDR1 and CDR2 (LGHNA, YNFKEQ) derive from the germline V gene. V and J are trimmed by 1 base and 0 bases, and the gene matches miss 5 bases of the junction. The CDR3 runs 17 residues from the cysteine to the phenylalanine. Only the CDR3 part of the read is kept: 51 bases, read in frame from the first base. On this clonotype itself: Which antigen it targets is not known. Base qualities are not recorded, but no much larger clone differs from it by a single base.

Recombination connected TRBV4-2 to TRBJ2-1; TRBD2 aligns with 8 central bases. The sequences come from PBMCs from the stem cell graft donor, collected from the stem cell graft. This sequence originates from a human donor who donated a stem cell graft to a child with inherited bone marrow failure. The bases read TGTGCCAGCAGCCAAGTTCCAGCGGGAGTCTCCTACAATGAGCAGTTCTTC. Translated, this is CASSQVPAGVSYNEQFF.